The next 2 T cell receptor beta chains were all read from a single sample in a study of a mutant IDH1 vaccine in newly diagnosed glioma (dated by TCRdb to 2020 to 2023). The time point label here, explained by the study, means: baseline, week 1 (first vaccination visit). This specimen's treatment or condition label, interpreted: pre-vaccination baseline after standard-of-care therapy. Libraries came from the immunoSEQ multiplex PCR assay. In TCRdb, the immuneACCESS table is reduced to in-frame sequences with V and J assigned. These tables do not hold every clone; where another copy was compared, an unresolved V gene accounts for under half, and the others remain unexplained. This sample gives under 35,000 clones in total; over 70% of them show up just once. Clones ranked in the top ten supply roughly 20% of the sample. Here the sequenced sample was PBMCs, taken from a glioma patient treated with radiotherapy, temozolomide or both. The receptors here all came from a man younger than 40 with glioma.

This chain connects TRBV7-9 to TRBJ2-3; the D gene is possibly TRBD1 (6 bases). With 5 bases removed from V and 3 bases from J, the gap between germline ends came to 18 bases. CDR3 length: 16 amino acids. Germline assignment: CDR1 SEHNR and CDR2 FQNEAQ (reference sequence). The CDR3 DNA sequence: TGTGCCAGCAGCGGCCAGAGGGCAGGGACAACAGATACGCAGTATTTT. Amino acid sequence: CASSGQRAGTTDTQYF. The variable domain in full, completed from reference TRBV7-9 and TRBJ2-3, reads DTGVSQNPRHKITKRGQNVTFRCDPISEHNRLYWYRQTLGQGPEFLTYFQNEAQLEKSRLLSDRFSAERPKGSFSTLEIQRTEQGDSAMYLCASSGQRAGTTDTQYFGPGTRLTVL.

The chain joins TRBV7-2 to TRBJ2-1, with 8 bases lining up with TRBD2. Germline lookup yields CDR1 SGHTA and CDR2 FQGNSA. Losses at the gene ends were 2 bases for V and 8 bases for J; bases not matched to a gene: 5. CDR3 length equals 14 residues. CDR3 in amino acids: CASSLSGRVDEQFF. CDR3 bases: TGTGCCAGCAGCTTAAGCGGGAGAGTCGATGAGCAGTTCTTC.